This paragraph covers one T cell receptor (beta chain) sequence. Sequencing used immunoSEQ multiplex PCR; TCRdb keeps in-frame clones, though not all of them. The profile shows about 33,000 clones, more than 85% of them singletons. This entry belongs to a study of neoadjuvant nivolumab and ipilimumab in lung cancer. The ends lost 0 bases at V and 5 bases at J; junction bases unmatched: 1. Germline-derived CDR1 and CDR2 are SGHRS and YFSETQ. The CDR3 covers 13 residues. The rearrangement joins TRBV5-1 to TRBJ2-7; 8 bases agree with TRBD1. The source was peripheral blood, collected after neoadjuvant nivolumab, alone or with ipilimumab, at or shortly before surgery. The origin of this receptor is an adult with non-small cell lung cancer. The CDR3 here is CASSLGQGNEQYF. Written as DNA, the CDR3 is TGCGCCAGCAGCTTGGGACAGGGGAACGAGCAGTACTTC. Together with reference TRBV5-1 and TRBJ2-7, the CDR3 gives the full variable domain: KAGVTQTPRYLIKTRGQQVTLSCSPISGHRSVSWYQQTPGQGLQFLFEYFSETQRNKGNFPGRFSGRQFSNSRSEMNVSTLELGDSALYLCASSLGQGNEQYFGPGTRLTVT.